This TCR beta chain was identified during a study of shared T cell receptors in the human thymus. This CDR3 has 16 amino acids. Germline assignment: CDR1 SGHRS and CDR2 YFSETQ. Comments on this clone: A junction end diverges from the germline sequence, so it may reflect a read error.

TCRdb's copy holds only in-frame clones and misses some; the assay was immunoSEQ multiplex PCR. This sample has approximately 730,000 clones, with 70% to 90% found just once. The sample was also linked to a second study, of human thymus T cells. As reported in that work: Biased V and J segment usage appeared in thymus and peripheral blood. Among unrelated individuals, related research reported thymic repertoires that overlapped highly.

This TCR was sampled from a girl less than two years old with a congenital heart defect. The gene calls are TRBV5-1 and TRBJ2-3; 8 bases fit TRBD2. The specimen sequenced was thymocytes. The CDR3 DNA reads as TGCGTCAGCAGCTTGTACCGCGGGGGGTTCGCAGATACGCAGTATTTT. Its protein is CVSSLYRGGFADTQYF. Supplemented by reference TRBV5-1 and TRBJ2-3, the full variable domain reads KAGVTQTPRYLIKTRGQQVTLSCSPISGHRSVSWYQQTPGQGLQFLFEYFSETQRNKGNFPGRFSGRQFSNSRSEMNVSTLELGDSALYLCVSSLYRGGFADTQYFGPGTRLTVL.